There are many counts of the clone carrying this T cell receptor (beta chain). Its antigen is unknown. The sample comes from a study of regulatory T cells in long-lasting Graves disease. Study-wide results and caveats: Analysis covered peripheral blood alone, not thyroid tissue. Favored usage of TRBV28, TRBJ1-2 and TRBJ2-5 was recorded in persistent disease.

Time point noted: newly diagnosed GD, antithyroid drugs for less than 3 months. After RNA was extracted from PBMCs, the TCR library was made from it. Germline CDR1 SGHAT, CDR2 FQNNGV. The CDR3 contains 12 residues. Trimming took 0 bases from V and 9 from J, leaving 6 bases between them. Sequencing libraries for TCR beta were prepared with iRepertoire HTBI primers and Arm-PCR of CDR3 regions. Using its own MiXCR run on the multiplex PCR reads, TCRdb lists one record per CDR3 protein. This sample has 350,000 to 450,000 distinct CDR3 sequences, with about 15% found just once. These sequences were also reported in another study, on T cells in Graves' hyperthyroidism and ophthalmopathy.

This clonotype was sampled from a woman in her 40s with Graves disease. Sequences were derived from peripheral blood mononuclear cells (PBMCs), sampled at new diagnosis, from a patient treated with antithyroid drugs. This chain links TRBV11-2 with TRBJ2-1; D is ambiguous. The CDR3, as DNA: TGTGCCAGCAGCTTAGATCAGAGTGAGCAGTTCTTC. This encodes CASSLDQSEQFF.